Below, 28 T cell receptor beta chains from the same sample are listed, as sequenced in a study of T cells after yellow fever vaccination. MiXCR, applied by TCRdb to the 5' RACE reads, yields one record per CDR3 protein. The sample contains approximately 350,000 distinct CDR3 sequences, approximately 10% of which appear only once. Specimen: PBMCs, collected on the day of the first yellow fever vaccination. The receptor set was obtained from a man in his late teens or twenties who received the YFV17D yellow fever vaccine.

CDR3 region: CASSPQGGYEQYF. In nucleotides, the CDR3 is TGTGCCAGCAGTCCACAGGGTGGGTACGAGCAGTACTTC. The rearrangement joins TRBV12-3 or TRBV12-4 to TRBJ2-7, with D possibly matching TRBD1 (6 bases). CDR3 size: 13 residues. Trimming stripped 5 bases from V and 4 bases from J, with 12 bases between.

The J gene is TRBJ2-5, the V gene TRBV15; TRBD1 agrees at 7 bases. The germline V gene has CDR1 LNHNV and CDR2 YYDKDF (reference sequence). The CDR3 loop spans 13 amino acids. V lost 8 bases and J lost 5; bases outside the gene matches: 8. This CDR3 reads CATCEGGRETQYF. The CDR3 DNA is TGTGCCACCTGTGAAGGGGGCCGGGAGACCCAGTACTTC.

This clonotype was seen a handful of times. The genes are TRBV7-2 and TRBJ2-1; 7 bases agree with TRBD2. CDR1 and CDR2 from the germline V gene are SGHTA and FQGNSA. The CDR3 runs 15 residues. The J segment lost 3 bases and the V segment lost 5 bases, leaving 7 bases of the junction unmatched. CDR3 DNA: TGTGCCAGCAGCACGAGCGGGGCGGTCTACAATGAGCAGTTCTTC. Residues: CASSTSGAVYNEQFF. Full variable domain (remainder filled in from reference TRBV7-2 and TRBJ2-1): GAGVSQSPSNKVTEKGKDVELRCDPISGHTALYWYRQSLGQGLEFLIYFQGNSAPDKSGLPSDRFSAERTGGSVSTLTIQRTQQEDSAVYLCASSTSGAVYNEQFFGPGTRLTVL.

The rearrangement links TRBV6-2 or TRBV6-3 to TRBJ2-3; 7 bases align to TRBD2. V lost 8 bases to trimming and J lost 2 bases; unmatched junction nucleotides: 7. This CDR3 has 14 amino acids. Germline V gives CDR1 MNHEY, CDR2 SVGEGT. The CDR3 is CASGAGLVTDTQYF. DNA for the CDR3: TGTGCCAGCGGAGCGGGGTTAGTCACAGATACGCAGTATTTT.

CDR3 in DNA: TGTGCCAGCAGCTTAATGGTGGGCCCAGATACGCAGTATTTT. Protein: CASSLMVGPDTQYF. This sequence joins TRBV7-3 and TRBJ2-3; no reliable D call. CDR3 length: 14 amino acids. V was shortened by 1 base and J by 4 bases, with 9 bases between the two germline ends. Germline values: CDR1 SGHTA, CDR2 FQGTGA.

This chain links TRBV6-2 or TRBV6-3 with TRBJ2-1; weak D call: TRBD2 (6 bases). V lost 6 bases and J lost 5, with 23 bases in between. The germline V gene encodes CDR1 MNHEY and CDR2 SVGEGT. The CDR3 covers 17 residues. In nucleotides, the CDR3 is TGTGCCAGCAGCCCTTGGGGCCGGGACTCCCTAAACAATGAGCAGTTCTTC. Translated, it gives CASSPWGRDSLNNEQFF.

This sequence joins TRBV27 and TRBJ2-5, with TRBD2 matching over 10 bases. The CDR3 spans 16 residues. The germline CDR1 and CDR2 sequences are MNHEY and SMNVEV (reference sequence). With 6 bases clipped from V and 1 base from J, the junction kept 8 bases outside the gene matches. The CDR3 nucleotides are TGTGCCAGCAGAGTCGGGACTAGCGCAGGCCAAGAGACCCAGTACTTC. Translating it yields CASRVGTSAGQETQYF.

This clonotype was seen a handful of times. The chain couples TRBV15 to TRBJ1-5; D unresolved. CDR3 length equals 15 residues. Germline CDR1 LNHNV, CDR2 YYDKDF (reference sequence). Trimming shortened V by 1 base and J by 0 bases, and 7 bases separated the two germline ends. The CDR3 spells CATSRGDYSNQPQHF. The CDR3 nucleotides read TGTGCCACCAGCAGAGGTGATTATAGCAATCAGCCCCAGCATTTT.

The chain combines TRBV7-2 with TRBJ2-5, with 8 positions matching TRBD2. V lost 3 bases and J lost 1; bases outside the gene matches: 7. This CDR3 has 16 amino acids. Germline V gives CDR1 SGHTA, CDR2 FQGNSA. The CDR3 bases are TGTGCCAGCAGCTTGGCCCGGGGGGGAGGCCAAGAGACCCAGTACTTC. As protein: CASSLARGGGQETQYF.

There are a few counts of this clonotype. The V call is TRBV7-9, the J call TRBJ2-3, with 10 nucleotides matching TRBD2. The CDR3 runs to 17 residues. The V gene's germline CDR1 is SEHNR and CDR2 FQNEAQ (reference sequence). V trimming: 3 bases; J trimming: 6 bases; junction bases outside the gene matches: 12. Written as DNA, the CDR3 is TGTGCCAGCAGCTTCGACAAGAGCGGGGGGGCCGGGGATACGCAGTATTTT. Translated: CASSFDKSGGAGDTQYF.

This sequence joins TRBV11-2 and TRBJ1-6, with a tentative D call TRBD1 (5 bases). The CDR3 consists of 16 residues. CDR1 is SGHAT and CDR2 is FQNNGV in the germline V gene. Trimming removed 1 base from V and 13 bases from J, with 20 bases in between. As DNA, the CDR3 is TGTGCCAGCAGCTTAGGGTCAGGGTTTTCAATATCGCCCCTCCACTTT. Encoded protein: CASSLGSGFSISPLHF.

The sample holds a few counts of this clonotype. CDR3 DNA: TGTGCCAGCAGTTGGACCCGGGGCTACGAGCAGTACGTC. It encodes CASSWTRGYEQYV. The chain employs TRBV6-5 and TRBJ2-7; TRBD2 might be the D (5 bases). The V end lost 4 bases, the J end lost 3 bases, and 10 bases lay between the germline ends. Germline-derived CDR1 and CDR2 are MNHEY and SVGAGI. The CDR3 is 13 amino acids.

This clonotype has more than one count but fewer than ten. CDR3 residues: CASSLHHRVEQYF. The DNA of the CDR3 is TGTGCCAGCAGCTTACACCACAGGGTCGAGCAGTACTTC. This rearrangement joins TRBV7-8 to TRBJ2-7; tentatively, D is TRBD1 (6 bases). V was clipped by 2 bases and J by 6 bases, with 11 bases between them. The CDR3 is 13 residues long. CDR1 and CDR2 from the germline V gene are SGHVS and FQNEAQ.

The gene calls are TRBV3-1 and TRBJ1-6; a possible D gene is TRBD1 (5 bases). This CDR3 has 17 amino acids. V gave up 4 bases and J gave up 10 bases, with 23 bases separating them. Per germline, CDR1 LGHDT and CDR2 YNNKEL (reference sequence). The CDR3 loop is CASSPLGGPQGGSPLHF. CDR3 nucleotide sequence: TGTGCCAGCAGCCCCCTTGGAGGGCCCCAGGGAGGATCACCCCTCCACTTT.

This clonotype has a handful of counts. The chain uses TRBV13 and TRBJ2-3; TRBD2 might be the D (5 bases). The CDR3 covers 14 residues. CDR1 and CDR2 from the germline V gene are PRHDT and FYEKMQ (reference sequence). V lost 4 bases to trimming and J lost 5 bases, with 13 bases between them. In DNA form, the CDR3 reads TGTGCCAGCAGCTCCCTAGAGGGCGGAGATACGCAGTATTTT. Translation gives CASSSLEGGDTQYF.

The chain recombines TRBV6-5 with TRBJ2-7, with D possibly matching TRBD2 (5 bases). V was shortened by 2 bases and J by 4 bases, with 12 bases between the two germline ends. This CDR3 is built from 14 residues. Germline CDR1 and CDR2: MNHEY and SVGAGI. The CDR3 DNA reads TGTGCCAGCAGTTACGGAGGATCTCGGTACGAGCAGTACGTC. Amino acid sequence: CASSYGGSRYEQYV.

This clonotype appeared a few times. J is TRBJ2-1 and V is TRBV6-1; 10 positions match TRBD1. V gave up 2 bases and J gave up 9 bases; unmatched junction bases: 7. The CDR3 contains 15 residues. Germline loops: CDR1 MNHNS, CDR2 SASEGT. CDR3 in DNA: TGTGCCAGCAGTGAACAACGACAGGGGGCGAGTGAGCAGTTCTTC. It encodes CASSEQRQGASEQFF.

This clonotype was observed a few times. The chain carries TRBV3-1 and TRBJ2-3; D is uncertain. This CDR3 is built from 13 residues. Deletions cut 3 bases from V and 6 bases from J, with 10 bases between. Germline CDR1 and CDR2: LGHDT and YNNKEL (reference sequence). CDR3 amino acids: CASSQGNPDTQYF. In DNA, the CDR3 is TGTGCCAGCAGCCAGGGAAATCCTGATACGCAGTATTTT.

The chain couples TRBV5-1 to TRBJ2-5, with 7 bases lining up with TRBD1. CDR1 SGHRS and CDR2 YFSETQ come from the germline V gene. The V gene end was trimmed by 3 bases and the J gene end by 3 bases; junction bases not matched to a gene: 5. This CDR3 region has 14 residues. Here the CDR3 reads CASSSTTGKETQYF. In nucleotides, the CDR3 is TGCGCCAGCAGCTCAACGACAGGGAAAGAGACCCAGTACTTC.

This clonotype was seen a handful of times. The chain is built from TRBV4-3 and TRBJ2-7, with 11 bases lining up with TRBD2. This CDR3 has 15 residues. The germline V gene has CDR1 LGHNA and CDR2 YSLEER. V trimming: 0 bases; J trimming: 2 bases; junction bases outside the gene matches: 0. The CDR3: CASSQELAGAYEQYF. CDR3 coding DNA: TGCGCCAGCAGCCAAGAACTAGCGGGGGCCTACGAGCAGTACTTC.

In its sample, this clonotype was seen many times. The chain links TRBV6-5 to TRBJ1-2; tentative D call: TRBD1 (6 bases). CDR1 and CDR2 (germline): MNHEY, SVGAGI. Trimming removed 6 bases at V and 6 bases at J, with 8 bases between. The CDR3 covers 11 residues. The CDR3 region is CASRGTNGYTF. The CDR3 DNA reads as TGTGCCAGCAGAGGGACAAATGGCTACACCTTC.

In this sample, this clonotype turned up a few times. The chain uses TRBV19 and TRBJ2-1, with TRBD2 matching over 11 bases. The J segment lost 4 bases and the V segment lost 6 bases, leaving 2 bases of the junction unmatched. The CDR3 spans 14 residues. Germline values: CDR1 LNHDA, CDR2 SQIVND (reference sequence). In nucleotides, the CDR3 is TGTGCCAGTAGGGTAGCGGGGGGGTACAATGAGCAGTTCTTC. Protein: CASRVAGGYNEQFF.

V is TRBV9 and J is TRBJ2-2, with D unresolved. The CDR3 has 15 residues. Germline CDR1 is SGDLS and CDR2 is YYNGEE. Trimming took 2 bases from V and 4 from J, leaving 12 bases between them. CDR3: CASSVSGGSTGELFF. In DNA form, the CDR3 reads TGTGCCAGCAGCGTTTCGGGCGGCTCCACCGGGGAGCTGTTTTTT.

This clonotype showed up just a few times. This chain connects TRBV6-4 to TRBJ1-6; a possible D gene is TRBD1 (5 bases). CDR1 and CDR2 (germline): MRHNA, SNTAGT. The CDR3 spans 13 residues. The V end lost 4 bases, the J end lost 10 bases, and 11 bases lay between the germline ends. This CDR3 reads CASSGDQGSPLHF. The DNA of the CDR3 is TGTGCCAGCAGTGGGGACCAGGGCTCACCCCTCCACTTT.

This clonotype was seen a handful of times. J is TRBJ2-1 and V is TRBV4-3; TRBD1 matches 8 bases. V gave up 0 bases and J gave up 3 bases; unmatched junction bases: 7. There are 17 residues in the CDR3. Germline loops: CDR1 LGHNA, CDR2 YSLEER. The CDR3 is CASSQDLDRVGYNEQFF. In nucleotides, the CDR3 is TGCGCCAGCAGCCAAGATCTGGACAGGGTCGGCTACAATGAGCAGTTCTTC.

This clonotype was counted only a few times. This rearrangement joins TRBV7-2 to TRBJ1-1, with 7 positions matching TRBD1. Germline loops: CDR1 SGHTA, CDR2 FQGNSA. After removal of 5 bases from V and 2 bases from J, the junction contained 5 bases not matched to a gene. The CDR3 runs to 14 residues. Here the CDR3 reads CASSHRGYNTEAFF. The CDR3 DNA sequence: TGTGCCAGCAGCCACAGGGGCTACAACACTGAAGCTTTCTTT.

At least ten counts were recorded for this clonotype. The chain joins TRBV6-1 to TRBJ2-7; D is perhaps TRBD2 (5 bases). Trimming left V 6 bases short and J 2 bases short, with 14 bases between. Germline loops: CDR1 MNHNS, CDR2 SASEGT. The CDR3 covers 14 residues. CDR3 in DNA: TGTGCCAGCAGCCCTCGGCGGGCCACCTACGAGCAGTACGTC. It yields the protein CASSPRRATYEQYV.

This clonotype showed up many times. The CDR3 reads CASSPPGEVGYSPLHF. The CDR3 nucleotides read TGTGCCAGCAGCCCCCCGGGGGAAGTCGGATATTCACCCCTCCACTTT. V gene TRBV5-4 combines with J gene TRBJ1-6; D perhaps matches TRBD1 (5 bases). The V gene lost 4 bases and the J gene lost 8 bases, with 19 bases spanning the gap. Germline assignment: CDR1 SGHNT and CDR2 YYREEE (reference sequence). The CDR3 spans 16 residues. Based on the CDR3 plus reference TRBV5-4 and TRBJ1-6, the full variable domain is ETGVTQSPTHLIKTRGQQVTLRCSSQSGHNTVSWYQQALGQGPQFIFQYYREEENGRGNFPPRFSGLQFPNYSSELNVNALELDDSALYLCASSPPGEVGYSPLHFGNGTRLTVT.